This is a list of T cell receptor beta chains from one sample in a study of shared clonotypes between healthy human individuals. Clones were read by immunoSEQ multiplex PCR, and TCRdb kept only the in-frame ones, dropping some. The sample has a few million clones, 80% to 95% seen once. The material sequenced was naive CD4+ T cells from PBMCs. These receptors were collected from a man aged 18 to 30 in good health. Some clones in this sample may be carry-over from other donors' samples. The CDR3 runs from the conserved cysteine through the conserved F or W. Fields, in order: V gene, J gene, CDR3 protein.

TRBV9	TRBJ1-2	CASNTGSNYGYTF
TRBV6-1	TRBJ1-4	CASSLNEKLFF
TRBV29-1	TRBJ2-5	CSTVGTSGRGYQETQYF
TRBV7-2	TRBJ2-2	CASSSLVSYTGELFF
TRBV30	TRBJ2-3	CAWMRRDRATDTQYF
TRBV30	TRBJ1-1	CACSTGANTEAFF
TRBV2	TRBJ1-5	CASTSSNQPQHF
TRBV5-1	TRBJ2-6	CASSFSYVSGANVLTF
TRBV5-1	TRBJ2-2	CASSSTTNTGELFF
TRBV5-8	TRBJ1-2	CASSLEGTIKLDYGYTF
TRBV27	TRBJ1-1	CASSLRSGGQGTEAFF
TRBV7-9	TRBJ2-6	CASSLVGGLANVLTF
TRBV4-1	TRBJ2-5	CASSQYPGSRETQYF
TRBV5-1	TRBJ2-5	CASSLVFAGPGETQYF
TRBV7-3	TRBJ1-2	CASSPGTGLGPYGYTF
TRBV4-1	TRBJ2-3	CASHGGLAGGVYTQYF
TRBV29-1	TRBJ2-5	CSVEASGRTQYF